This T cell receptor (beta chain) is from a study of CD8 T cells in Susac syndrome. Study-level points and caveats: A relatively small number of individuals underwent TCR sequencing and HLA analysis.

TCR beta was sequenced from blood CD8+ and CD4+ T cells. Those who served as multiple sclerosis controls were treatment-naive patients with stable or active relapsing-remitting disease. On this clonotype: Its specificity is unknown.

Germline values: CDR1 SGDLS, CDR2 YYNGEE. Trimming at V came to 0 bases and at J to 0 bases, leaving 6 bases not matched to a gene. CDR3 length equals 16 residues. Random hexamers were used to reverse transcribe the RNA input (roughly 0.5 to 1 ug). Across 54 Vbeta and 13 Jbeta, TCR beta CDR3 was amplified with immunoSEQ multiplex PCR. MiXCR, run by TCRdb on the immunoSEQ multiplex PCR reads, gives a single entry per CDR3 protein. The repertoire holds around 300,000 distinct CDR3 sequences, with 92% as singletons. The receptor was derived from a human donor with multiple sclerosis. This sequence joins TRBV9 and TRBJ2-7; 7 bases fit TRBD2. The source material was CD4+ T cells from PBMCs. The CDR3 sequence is CASSVGNERGSYEQYF. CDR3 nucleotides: TGTGCCAGCAGCGTAGGAAATGAGCGGGGCTCCTACGAGCAGTACTTC.